The next 18 T cell receptor beta chains were all read from a single sample in a study of post-analysis software for immune sequencing data (dated by TCRdb to the mid-2010s). Receptor amplification or capture employed PCR. Instrument on record: Illumina HiSeq 2500. To reduce PCR and sequencing biases, unique molecular identifiers were built into the TCR beta cDNA libraries. The public reads were reprocessed in TCRdb via fastp at Q25 and MiXCR, keeping in-frame beta chains. Each entry merges the rows of one CDR3 protein and shows their most common DNA and genes. Counted in this sample were hundreds of thousands of distinct CDR3 sequences; 59% of them appeared once. The ten largest clones capture about 11% of the sample. Overall results and qualifications from the work: About 5 TRBV segments, including TRBV5-6, TRBV5-1 and TRBV20-1, were significantly more frequent in patients than controls.

The antigens these receptors bind are not known. Input material: blood. These receptors were obtained from a girl aged 2 to 10 with multiple sclerosis.

The table lists this clonotype with a few counts. The rearrangement links TRBV28 to TRBJ2-1, with TRBD2 identical over 11 bases. V trimming: 8 bases; J trimming: 5 bases; junction bases outside the gene matches: 8. From germline, CDR1 is MDHEN and CDR2 SYDVKM. The CDR3 totals 15 residues. The CDR3 region has the DNA TGTGCCAGCGAATCCCCGGGACTAGCGGACAATGAGCAGTTCTTC. Its protein product is CASESPGLADNEQFF. Complete variable domain (other parts from reference TRBV28 and TRBJ2-1): DVKVTQSSRYLVKRTGEKVFLECVQDMDHENMFWYRQDPGLGLRLIYFSYDVKMKEKGDIPEGYSVSREKKERFSLILESASTNQTSMYLCASESPGLADNEQFFGPGTRLTVL.

The chain uses TRBV12-3 or TRBV12-4 and TRBJ2-1, with D perhaps TRBD2 (5 bases). This CDR3 is 13 amino acids long. The V end lost 6 bases, the J end lost 2 bases, and 8 bases lay between the germline ends. In DNA, the CDR3 is TGTGCCAGCAGCCAACTAGCCTACAATGAGCAGTTCTTC. It specifies CASSQLAYNEQFF.

This clonotype was detected a few times. The V gene is TRBV11-2, the J gene TRBJ2-1, with a possible D match to TRBD2 (5 bases). The CDR3 totals 15 residues. The ends were cut back, 6 bases at V and 2 bases at J, with 14 bases in the middle. In germline, CDR1 is SGHAT, CDR2 FQNNGV. The CDR3 region has the DNA TGTGCCAGCAGTTCTACTAGGCGCGCCTACAATGAGCAGTTCTTC. Translating it yields CASSSTRRAYNEQFF.

The gene calls are TRBV7-9 and TRBJ1-2; TRBD1 aligns across 7 bases. V gave up 5 bases and J gave up 5 bases; unmatched junction bases: 5. CDR1 and CDR2 (germline): SEHNR, FQNEAQ (reference sequence). CDR3 length equals 13 residues. The CDR3 DNA reads TGTGCCAGCAGCGACGGACAGGCTTATGGCTACACCTTC. The encoded protein is CASSDGQAYGYTF.

The chain has TRBV27 and TRBJ1-5; no clear D gene. CDR1 MNHEY and CDR2 SMNVEV come from the germline V gene (reference sequence). The V gene lost 1 base and the J gene lost 5 bases, with 9 bases spanning the gap. CDR3 length equals 14 residues. The CDR3 DNA reads TGTGCCAGCAGTTTATTTCCAGTAGATCAGCCCCAGCATTTT. It translates to CASSLFPVDQPQHF.

In its sample, this clonotype was seen a few times. The V gene is TRBV7-6, the J gene TRBJ1-4; possibly TRBD1 for D (5 bases). The germline V gene encodes CDR1 SGHVS and CDR2 FNYEAQ. CDR3 length: 15 amino acids. V was shortened by 5 bases and J by 5 bases, with 15 bases between the two germline ends. This CDR3 reads CASSLRAGPNEKLFF. The DNA of the CDR3 is TGTGCCAGCAGCCTTCGGGCGGGGCCGAATGAAAAACTGTTTTTT.

This rearrangement joins TRBV6-5 to TRBJ2-5; 9 bases map to TRBD1. CDR3 length equals 16 residues. The J segment lost 4 bases and the V segment lost 6 bases, leaving 12 bases of the junction unmatched. From germline, CDR1 is MNHEY and CDR2 SVGAGI. CDR3 amino acids: CASRATGGKRAETQYF. DNA of the CDR3: TGTGCCAGCAGGGCGACAGGGGGTAAGCGGGCAGAGACCCAGTACTTC.

This clonotype was observed a few times. The CDR3 protein is CASTEGNEQFF. DNA for the CDR3: TGTGCCAGCACTGAGGGCAATGAGCAGTTCTTC. The chain uses TRBV6-6 and TRBJ2-1; tentatively, D is TRBD2 (5 bases). This CDR3 contains 11 residues. The germline V gene encodes CDR1 MNHNY and CDR2 SVGAGI (reference sequence). Trimming removed 7 bases at V and 6 bases at J, with 7 bases between.

This clonotype has more than one count but fewer than ten. The chain employs TRBV20-1 and TRBJ2-3; D possibly corresponds to TRBD2 (5 bases). Germline-derived CDR1 and CDR2 are DFQATT and SNEGSKA (reference sequence). This CDR3 has 13 residues. Trimming took 0 bases from V and 8 from J, leaving 12 bases between them. The CDR3: CSARDRRSTTQYF. CDR3 DNA: TGCAGTGCTAGAGATCGGAGGAGCACTACGCAGTATTTT.

The rearrangement uses TRBV29-1 and TRBJ1-1, with D perhaps TRBD1 (5 bases). Germline values: CDR1 SQVTM, CDR2 ANQGSEA. The length of the CDR3 is 11 residues. V was shortened by 6 bases and J by 10 bases, with 15 bases between the two germline ends. The CDR3 DNA follows: TGCAGCGTGGGGGGGAGTTATGTAGCTTTCTTT. Translated: CSVGGSYVAFF.

The rearrangement uses TRBV7-8 and TRBJ2-7, with 7 bases fitting TRBD2. Trimming removed 4 bases from V and 0 bases from J; junction bases left unmatched: 3. CDR1 SGHVS and CDR2 FQNEAQ come from the germline V gene. This CDR3 has 14 residues. The DNA of the CDR3 is TGTGCCAGCAGCTATCTAGCGGACTCCTACGAGCAGTACTTC. Translating gives CASSYLADSYEQYF.

This chain joins TRBV5-1 and TRBJ2-1, with 7 positions matching TRBD1. The junction had 5 bases not matched to a gene; V was cut back by 3 bases and J by 5 bases. This CDR3 has 14 residues. CDR1 and CDR2 (germline): SGHRS, YFSETQ. The CDR3 reads CASSWTGLNNEQFF. CDR3 DNA: TGCGCCAGCAGCTGGACAGGCCTGAACAATGAGCAGTTCTTC.

V usage is TRBV11-2 and J usage is TRBJ2-1; tentative D call: TRBD2 (6 bases). The V end was cut by 2 bases, the J end by 12 bases, with 11 bases between. The CDR3 is 12 amino acids. CDR1 is SGHAT, CDR2 FQNNGV, per germline. The CDR3 sequence is CASSLLGSGQFF. In DNA form, the CDR3 reads TGTGCCAGCAGCTTACTCGGTAGCGGGCAGTTCTTC.

The chain links TRBV7-2 to TRBJ2-7; 7 bases are shared with TRBD2. The tail of the sequence fits TRBJ2-5 better, so the J call may be wrong. The CDR3 runs to 14 residues. Germline CDR1 and CDR2: SGHTA and FQGNSA. CDR3 loop: CASSRARGDETQYF. CDR3 nucleotide sequence: TGTGCCAGCAGCCGGGCTCGGGGGGATGAGACCCAGTACTTC.

J is TRBJ1-5 and V is TRBV20-1; the D is unclear. V gave up 0 bases and J gave up 2 bases, with 11 bases separating them. Germline V CDR1 and CDR2: DFQATT, SNEGSKA (reference sequence). The CDR3 extends over 15 amino acids. DNA for the CDR3: TGCAGTGCTAGAGATGCGAGGGTTGGCAATCAGCCCCAGCATTTT. Its translation is CSARDARVGNQPQHF.

CDR3 bases: TGTGCCAGCAGCTATCCGACAGGGCCGAAAGCTTTCTTT. It translates to CASSYPTGPKAFF. This sequence joins TRBV11-2 and TRBJ1-1, with 7 bases fitting TRBD1. The CDR3 length is 13 residues. Germline CDR1 and CDR2: SGHAT and FQNNGV. J gave up 9 bases and V 4 bases, and 8 bases lay outside the gene matches.

CDR3 region: CASSPSWSWSTDTQYF. The DNA of the CDR3 is TGTGCCAGCAGCCCGAGTTGGAGTTGGAGCACAGATACGCAGTATTTT. The chain has TRBV14 and TRBJ2-3; D remains ambiguous. Germline CDR1 reads SGHDN; CDR2 reads FVKESK. The CDR3 covers 16 residues. The V gene lost 4 bases and the J gene lost 0 bases, with 14 bases spanning the gap.

V usage is TRBV29-1 and J usage is TRBJ2-5; D is possibly TRBD2 (6 bases). Germline loops: CDR1 SQVTM, CDR2 ANQGSEA. This CDR3 region has 16 residues. The ends were cut back, 6 bases at V and 11 bases at J, with 31 bases in the middle. For the CDR3, the DNA is TGCAGCGTCTCAGGGCGACTGGGAGGCTCCTACAATGAGCAGTACTTC. As protein: CSVSGRLGGSYNEQYF.